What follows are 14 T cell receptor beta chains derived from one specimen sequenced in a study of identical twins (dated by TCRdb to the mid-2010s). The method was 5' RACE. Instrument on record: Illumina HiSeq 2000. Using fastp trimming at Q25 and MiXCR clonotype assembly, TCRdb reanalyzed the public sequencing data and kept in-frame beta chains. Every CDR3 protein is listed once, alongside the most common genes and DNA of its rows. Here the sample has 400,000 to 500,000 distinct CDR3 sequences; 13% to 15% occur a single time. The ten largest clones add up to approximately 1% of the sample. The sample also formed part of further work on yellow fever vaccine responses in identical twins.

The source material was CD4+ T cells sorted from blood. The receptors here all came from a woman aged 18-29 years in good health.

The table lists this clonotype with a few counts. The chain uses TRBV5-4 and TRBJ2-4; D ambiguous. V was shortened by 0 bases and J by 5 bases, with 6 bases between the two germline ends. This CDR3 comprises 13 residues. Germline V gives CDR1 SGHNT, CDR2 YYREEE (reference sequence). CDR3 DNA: TGTGCCAGCAGCTTGGGCGGACAAAACATTCAGTACTTC. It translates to CASSLGGQNIQYF.

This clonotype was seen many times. The CDR3 coding sequence is TGTGCCAGCACACCCGACCCCTCCTACAATGAGCAGTTCTTC. The encoded protein is CASTPDPSYNEQFF. The V call is TRBV6-2 or TRBV6-3, the J call TRBJ2-1; no firm D call. V lost 7 bases and J lost 0, with 10 bases in between. Germline CDR1 is MNHEY and CDR2 is SVGEGT. CDR3 length equals 14 residues.

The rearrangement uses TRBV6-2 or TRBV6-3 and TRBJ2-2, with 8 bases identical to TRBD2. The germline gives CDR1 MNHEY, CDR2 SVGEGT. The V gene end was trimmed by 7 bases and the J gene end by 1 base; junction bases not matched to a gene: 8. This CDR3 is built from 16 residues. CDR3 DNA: TGTGCCAGCATTCAATCCGGGACTAGGAACACCGGGGAGCTGTTTTTT. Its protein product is CASIQSGTRNTGELFF.

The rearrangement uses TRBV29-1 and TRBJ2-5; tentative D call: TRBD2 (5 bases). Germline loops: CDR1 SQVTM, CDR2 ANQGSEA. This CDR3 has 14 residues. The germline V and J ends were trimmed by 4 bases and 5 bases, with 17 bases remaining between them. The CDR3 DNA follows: TGCAGCGTTGGCGGACCACTAGGAGGTGAGACCCAGTACTTC. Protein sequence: CSVGGPLGGETQYF.

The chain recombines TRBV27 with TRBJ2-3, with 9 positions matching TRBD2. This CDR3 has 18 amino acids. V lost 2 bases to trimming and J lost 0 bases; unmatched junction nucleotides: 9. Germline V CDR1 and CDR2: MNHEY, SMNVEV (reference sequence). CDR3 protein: CASSLGRGGGFSTDTQYF. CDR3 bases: TGTGCCAGCAGTTTAGGACGCGGGGGGGGATTTAGCACAGATACGCAGTATTTT.

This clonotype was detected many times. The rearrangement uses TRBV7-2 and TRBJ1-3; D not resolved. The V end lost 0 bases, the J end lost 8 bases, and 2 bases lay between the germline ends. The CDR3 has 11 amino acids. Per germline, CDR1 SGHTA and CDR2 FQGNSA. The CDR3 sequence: CASSLAYTIYF. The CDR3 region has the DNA TGTGCCAGCAGCTTAGCGTACACCATATATTTT.

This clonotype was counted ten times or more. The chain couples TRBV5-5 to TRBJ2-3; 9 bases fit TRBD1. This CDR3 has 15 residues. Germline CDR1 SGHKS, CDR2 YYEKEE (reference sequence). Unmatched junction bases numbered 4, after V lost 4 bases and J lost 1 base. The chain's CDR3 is CASSIRDRGTDTQYF. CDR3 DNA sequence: TGTGCCAGCAGCATCCGGGACAGGGGCACAGATACGCAGTATTTT.

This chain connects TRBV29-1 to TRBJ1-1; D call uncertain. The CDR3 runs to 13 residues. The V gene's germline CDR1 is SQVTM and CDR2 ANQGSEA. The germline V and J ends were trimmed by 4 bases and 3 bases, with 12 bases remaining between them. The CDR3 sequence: CSVALAIDTEAFF. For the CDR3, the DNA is TGCAGCGTTGCCCTGGCTATCGACACTGAAGCTTTCTTT.

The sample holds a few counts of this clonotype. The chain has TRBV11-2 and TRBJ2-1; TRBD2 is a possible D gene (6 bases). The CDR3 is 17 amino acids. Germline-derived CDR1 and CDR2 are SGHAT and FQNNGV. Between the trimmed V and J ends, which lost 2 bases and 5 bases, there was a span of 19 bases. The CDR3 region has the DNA TGTGCCAGCAGCTTAACCCCCGGGGGAGGCTTCAACAATGAGCAGTTCTTC. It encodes CASSLTPGGGFNNEQFF.

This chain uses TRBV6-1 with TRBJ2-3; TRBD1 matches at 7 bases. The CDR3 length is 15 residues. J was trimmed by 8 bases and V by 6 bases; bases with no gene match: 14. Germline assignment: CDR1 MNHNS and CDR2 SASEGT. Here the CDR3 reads CASSRQGKPDGTQYF. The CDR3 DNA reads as TGTGCCAGCAGCCGACAGGGAAAGCCAGATGGTACGCAGTATTTT.

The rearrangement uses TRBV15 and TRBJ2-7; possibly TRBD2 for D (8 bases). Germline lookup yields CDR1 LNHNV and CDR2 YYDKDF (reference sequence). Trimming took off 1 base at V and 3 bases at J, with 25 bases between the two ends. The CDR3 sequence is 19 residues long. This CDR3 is CATSRVGGRTSRSDYEQYF. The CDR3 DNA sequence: TGTGCCACCAGCAGAGTAGGGGGCAGGACTAGCCGTTCGGACTACGAGCAGTACTTC.

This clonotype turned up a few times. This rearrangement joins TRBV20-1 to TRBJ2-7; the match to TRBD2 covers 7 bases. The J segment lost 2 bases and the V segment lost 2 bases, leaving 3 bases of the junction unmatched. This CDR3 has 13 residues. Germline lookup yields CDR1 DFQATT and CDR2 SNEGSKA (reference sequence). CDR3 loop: CSARKGGAYEQYF. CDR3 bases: TGCAGTGCTAGAAAGGGAGGGGCCTACGAGCAGTACTTC.

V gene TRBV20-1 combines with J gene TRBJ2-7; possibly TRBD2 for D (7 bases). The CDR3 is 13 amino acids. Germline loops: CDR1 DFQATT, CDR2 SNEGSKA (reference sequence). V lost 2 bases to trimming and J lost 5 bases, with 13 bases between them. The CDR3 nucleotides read TGCAGTGCTAGAATGGGGGGGCCCGACGAGCAGTACTTC. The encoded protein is CSARMGGPDEQYF.

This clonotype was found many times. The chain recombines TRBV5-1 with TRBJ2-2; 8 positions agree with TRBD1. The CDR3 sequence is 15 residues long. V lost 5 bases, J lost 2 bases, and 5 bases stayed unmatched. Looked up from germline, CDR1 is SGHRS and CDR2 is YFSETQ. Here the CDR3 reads CASRTQGANTGELFF. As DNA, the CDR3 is TGCGCCAGCAGGACCCAGGGGGCCAACACCGGGGAGCTGTTTTTT. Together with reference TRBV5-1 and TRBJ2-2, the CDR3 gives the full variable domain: KAGVTQTPRYLIKTRGQQVTLSCSPISGHRSVSWYQQTPGQGLQFLFEYFSETQRNKGNFPGRFSGRQFSNSRSEMNVSTLELGDSALYLCASRTQGANTGELFFGEGSRLTVL.